Given below is one T cell receptor beta chain in context. The V and J ends lost 2 bases and 1 base, in that order; junction bases with no gene match: 4. In germline, CDR1 is SGHTA, CDR2 FQGNSA. This CDR3 is 16 amino acids long. The data were obtained in a study of OX40 agonist ivuxolimab in advanced cancers. Some clones are missing from TCRdb's copy, which holds only in-frame ones; the method was immunoSEQ multiplex PCR. Among about 80,000 clones, over 80% were seen once, and the ten largest hold about 8.6%. This receptor was identified in an adult with an advanced solid tumor such as melanoma, head and neck, liver or kidney cancer. Sequenced material: CD4+ or CD8+ T cells sorted from blood, taken in a trial of the OX40 agonist ivuxolimab. The gene calls are TRBV7-2 and TRBJ2-3, with 9 bases aligning to TRBD2. CDR3 sequence reads: CASSLSVAGGTDTQYF. The CDR3 region has the DNA TGTGCCAGCAGCTTAAGCGTAGCGGGGGGCACAGATACGCAGTATTTT.